This TCR beta chain was recovered during a study of T cells in Graves' hyperthyroidism and ophthalmopathy. Study overall: At initial diagnosis, before any treatment had begun, peripheral blood was obtained.

Authors of the study amplified TCR beta CDR3 regions from RNA transcripts. First-round RT-PCR with HTBI primers amplified the TCR CDR3 region. TCRdb analysed the multiplex PCR reads with MiXCR anew, one entry per CDR3 protein. The sample lists roughly 700,000 distinct CDR3 sequences; over 35% were seen once. Uncontrolled infection, other autoimmune disease, pregnancy or lactation barred patients from enrollment. Isolation of PBMCs was performed on roughly 9 ml fresh peripheral blood. Germline V gene data show CDR1 as SNHLY and CDR2 as FYNNEI. The CDR3 is 13 amino acids. V was clipped by 6 bases and J by 12 bases; unmatched bases: 8.

Source material: blood. This sequence was found in a middle-aged woman with Graves' hyperthyroidism. The chain employs TRBV2 and TRBJ1-2; TRBD1 agrees at 12 bases. The CDR3 reads CASSPSGTGGNTF. The CDR3 nucleotides read TGTGCCAGCAGCCCTAGCGGGACAGGGGGCAACACCTTC.